Below, 27 T cell receptor beta chains from the same sample are listed, as sequenced in a study of blood T cell repertoires in COVID-19. Generated by immunoSEQ multiplex PCR, the TCRdb table keeps only in-frame clones and is missing some. The table has about 140,000 clones, 88% seen once. Specimen: peripheral blood. All receptors come from a woman between 45 and 60 years old with acute or convalescent COVID-19.

CDR3 in amino acids: CSVLKDTGLNQPQHF. CDR3 DNA: TGCAGCGTCCTTAAGGACACAGGCCTCAATCAGCCCCAGCATTTT. This chain links TRBV29-1 with TRBJ1-5; TRBD1 might be the D (5 bases). V lost 6 bases and J lost 3, with 18 bases in between. This CDR3 has 15 amino acids. Germline V gene sequence: CDR1 SQVTM, CDR2 ANQGSEA.

This chain joins TRBV18 and TRBJ1-1; a possible D gene is TRBD1 (6 bases). Trimming left V 3 bases short and J 5 bases short, with 19 bases between. Germline V gives CDR1 KGHSH, CDR2 LQKENI. The CDR3 runs to 16 residues. The chain's CDR3 is CASSPIREQGGTEAFF. CDR3 nucleotides: TGTGCCAGCTCACCTATTAGGGAACAGGGCGGGACTGAAGCTTTCTTT.

The rearrangement joins TRBV9 to TRBJ2-5; maybe TRBD1 (6 bases). Germline loops: CDR1 SGDLS, CDR2 YYNGEE. V dropped 4 bases and J dropped 7 bases, with 11 bases sitting between them. The CDR3 contains 12 residues. CDR3 sequence reads: CASSQTGRTQYF. The CDR3 DNA follows: TGTGCCAGCAGCCAGACAGGCCGGACCCAGTACTTC.

The chain is built from TRBV7-3 and TRBJ2-7; TRBD2 matches at 16 bases. Germline V gene lookup returns CDR1 SGHTA and CDR2 FQGTGA. CDR3 length: 18 amino acids. Germline trimming cut 5 bases from V and 4 bases from J; bases unmatched to any gene: 11. Here the CDR3 reads CASSPGLAGGPSPYEQYF. The DNA for the CDR3 is TGTGCCAGCAGCCCGGGACTAGCGGGGGGGCCGTCCCCATACGAGCAGTACTTC.

Only one count was recorded for this clone. The rearrangement uses TRBV25-1 and TRBJ1-2, with D perhaps TRBD1 (5 bases). This CDR3 contains 13 residues. Trimming left V 5 bases short and J 5 bases short, with 12 bases between. Germline V CDR1 and CDR2: MGHDK, SYGVNS. CDR3 residues: CASSSSGLYGYTF. CDR3 bases: TGTGCCAGCAGTTCCTCAGGGCTTTATGGCTACACCTTC.

The J gene is TRBJ1-1, the V gene TRBV7-3, with TRBD1 as a possible D gene (6 bases). Germline loops: CDR1 SGHTA, CDR2 FQGTGA. There are 14 residues in the CDR3. V lost 5 bases and J lost 6, with 16 bases in between. CDR3 sequence (DNA): TGTGCCAGCAGCGCACAGGGAAGGAGTGCTGAAGCTTTCTTT. Translation: CASSAQGRSAEAFF.

The CDR3 sequence: CARSLASSGPSTDTQYF. Here the CDR3 DNA reads TGTGCCAGAAGCTTGGCCTCTAGCGGACCCAGCACAGATACGCAGTATTTT. The V call is TRBV5-3, the J call TRBJ2-3; 7 bases are shared with TRBD2. TRBV5-3 is recorded as an ORF, its role being uncertain. This CDR3 region has 17 residues. The J segment lost 0 bases and the V segment lost 0 bases, leaving 7 bases of the junction unmatched.

This chain joins TRBV19 and TRBJ1-5; 8 nucleotides align to TRBD1. The V and J ends lost 3 bases and 4 bases, in that order; junction bases with no gene match: 11. The CDR3 runs 17 residues. Germline assignment: CDR1 LNHDA and CDR2 SQIVND (reference sequence). The DNA for the CDR3 is TGTGCCAGTAGTATGGGCAGGGGACAGGCTTCAAATCAGCCCCAGCATTTT. Its translation: CASSMGRGQASNQPQHF. The entire variable domain, with the rest obtained from reference TRBV19 and TRBJ1-5, is as follows: DGGITQSPKYLFRKEGQNVTLSCEQNLNHDAMYWYRQDPGQGLRLIYYSQIVNDFQKGDIAEGYSVSREKKESFPLTVTSAQKNPTAFYLCASSMGRGQASNQPQHFGDGTRLSIL.

CDR3 nucleotides: TGTGCCAGCAGTCGAGGGGGAGATGAGCAGTTCTTC. Amino acid sequence: CASSRGGDEQFF. The chain combines TRBV2 with TRBJ2-1, with TRBD1 as a possible D gene (6 bases). Germline V gives CDR1 SNHLY, CDR2 FYNNEI. V was shortened by 5 bases and J by 8 bases, with 10 bases between the two germline ends. This CDR3 is 12 amino acids long.

This clone occurred once. The chain uses TRBV19 and TRBJ2-1, with 9 bases fitting TRBD1. In germline, CDR1 is LNHDA, CDR2 SQIVND (reference sequence). J was trimmed by 3 bases and V by 10 bases; bases with no gene match: 4. The length of the CDR3 is 13 residues. The CDR3 DNA is TGTGCCACAGGGACAGGGTACTACAATGAGCAGTTCTTC. Translating it yields CATGTGYYNEQFF.

V and J are TRBV21-1 and TRBJ2-2; no DNA check was done on the table's D call, TRBD1. TRBV21-1 is marked as a pseudogene. This CDR3 region has 12 residues. CDR3 DNA sequence: TGTGCCAGCAGCAAAAAGGGGGGGGAGCTGTTTTTT. It encodes CASSKKGGELFF.

The chain recombines TRBV19 with TRBJ1-2; 7 bases match TRBD1. With 5 bases clipped from V and 7 bases from J, the junction kept 10 bases outside the gene matches. Germline V gives CDR1 LNHDA, CDR2 SQIVND (reference sequence). The CDR3 is made up of 14 amino acids. The CDR3 DNA follows: TGTGCCAGTAGTTATTACGGGACAGAAGTTGGCTACACCTTC. Amino acid sequence: CASSYYGTEVGYTF.

The rearrangement joins TRBV7-8 to TRBJ1-5; D call uncertain. The CDR3 runs 15 residues. CDR1 and CDR2 from the germline V gene are SGHVS and FQNEAQ. V was clipped by 6 bases and J by 0 bases, with 12 bases between them. The CDR3 nucleotides read TGTGCCAGCAGTCAAGCCCCTTATAGCAATCAGCCCCAGCATTTT. Its translation is CASSQAPYSNQPQHF.

This clone was detected only once. V gene TRBV9 combines with J gene TRBJ2-4; D gene uncertain. V dropped 3 bases and J dropped 1 base, with 11 bases sitting between them. The CDR3 is 15 residues long. Germline values: CDR1 SGDLS, CDR2 YYNGEE. CDR3 DNA sequence: TGTGCCAGCAGCGCCGAGATAAGCGCCAAAAACATTCAGTACTTC. Its translation: CASSAEISAKNIQYF.

The chain recombines TRBV5-1 with TRBJ1-5; D unresolved. Trimming pared 4 bases from V and 2 bases from J, leaving 10 bases between. The length of the CDR3 is 14 residues. The germline V gene has CDR1 SGHRS and CDR2 YFSETQ. The CDR3 sequence: CASSRAGGNQPQHF. The CDR3 DNA sequence: TGCGCCAGCAGCCGGGCCGGGGGCAATCAGCCCCAGCATTTT.

This rearrangement joins TRBV10-2 to TRBJ2-4; 8 bases match TRBD2. The CDR3 contains 15 residues. Germline lookup yields CDR1 WSHSY and CDR2 SAAADI. Trimming took 6 bases from V and 6 from J; bases not matched to a gene: 10. CDR3 DNA sequence: TGCGCCAGCAGACCAGCGGGGGACGGAGGAAACATTCAGTACTTC. Residues: CASRPAGDGGNIQYF.

The J gene is TRBJ1-5, the V gene TRBV23-1; possibly TRBD1 for D (5 bases). TRBV23-1 is placed among ORFs of uncertain function. V lost 0 bases to trimming and J lost 0 bases, with 18 bases between them. The CDR3 consists of 19 residues. CDR3 sequence (DNA): TGCGCCAGCAGTCAATCGGGAGGAGGGGCGGAGGATAGCAATCAGCCCCAGCATTTT. Translation gives CASSQSGGGAEDSNQPQHF.

This clone was seen a handful of times. This chain uses TRBV5-1 with TRBJ1-5; TRBD1 matches at 7 bases. The junction had 6 bases not matched to a gene; V was cut back by 6 bases and J by 6 bases. Germline V gene lookup returns CDR1 SGHRS and CDR2 YFSETQ. The CDR3 is made up of 13 amino acids. This CDR3 reads CASTLAGGQPQHF. The CDR3 nucleotides are TGCGCCAGCACCCTGGCAGGGGGTCAGCCCCAGCATTTT.

The chain uses TRBV12-3 or TRBV12-4 and TRBJ1-1; perhaps TRBD1 as D (5 bases). CDR3 length: 13 residues. V dropped 7 bases and J dropped 11 bases, with 20 bases sitting between them. CDR3 region: CASNQGIDALAFF. The CDR3 DNA reads TGTGCCAGCAATCAGGGTATTGACGCGCTCGCTTTCTTT.

The DNA for the CDR3 is TGTGCCAGCAGCTTAGGTTTACAGGGAGGGCTTAATGAAAAACTGTTTTTT. This translates into CASSLGLQGGLNEKLFF. The chain couples TRBV7-9 to TRBJ1-4, with D perhaps matching TRBD1 (6 bases). V lost 1 base to trimming and J lost 4 bases, with 16 bases between them. There are 17 residues in the CDR3. Looked up from germline, CDR1 is SEHNR and CDR2 is FQNEAQ (reference sequence). Supplemented by reference TRBV7-9 and TRBJ1-4, the full variable domain reads DTGVSQNPRHKITKRGQNVTFRCDPISEHNRLYWYRQTLGQGPEFLTYFQNEAQLEKSRLLSDRFSAERPKGSFSTLEIQRTEQGDSAMYLCASSLGLQGGLNEKLFFGSGTQLSVL.

This sequence joins TRBV2 and TRBJ1-2, with 8 bases matching TRBD1. J was trimmed by 8 bases and V by 8 bases; bases with no gene match: 13. The CDR3 runs to 14 residues. Germline V CDR1 and CDR2: SNHLY, FYNNEI. Here the CDR3 reads CASGGQGILGGYTF. CDR3 DNA: TGTGCCAGCGGAGGACAGGGTATCTTGGGCGGCTACACCTTC.

The chain joins TRBV2 to TRBJ1-1; D is perhaps TRBD1 (6 bases). The CDR3 runs 16 residues. Trimming took off 5 bases at V and 1 base at J, with 17 bases between the two ends. Germline assignment: CDR1 SNHLY and CDR2 FYNNEI. The CDR3 bases are TGTGCCAGCAGTTACTGGACGGGGGGACAGAACACTGAAGCTTTCTTT. Translating it yields CASSYWTGGQNTEAFF.

V gene TRBV6-5 combines with J gene TRBJ1-2; D call uncertain. With 2 bases removed from V and 5 bases from J, the gap between germline ends came to 15 bases. The CDR3 spans 15 residues. Germline CDR1 is MNHEY and CDR2 is SVGAGI. As DNA, the CDR3 is TGTGCCAGCAGTTACGTCCCAGCGCCCGGGTATGGCTACACCTTC. It encodes CASSYVPAPGYGYTF.

This chain uses TRBV7-3 with TRBJ2-3, with TRBD2 matching over 8 bases. CDR3 length: 14 amino acids. After removal of 5 bases from V and 4 bases from J, the junction contained 5 bases not matched to a gene. The germline V gene encodes CDR1 SGHTA and CDR2 FQGTGA. The CDR3 nucleotides are TGTGCCAGCAGCCCCGGGACTAGTGCAGATACGCAGTATTTT. Amino acids: CASSPGTSADTQYF.

J is TRBJ2-7 and V is TRBV6-5, with D possibly matching TRBD1 (5 bases). The ends were cut back, 5 bases at V and 5 bases at J, with 19 bases in the middle. The CDR3 is 15 residues long. Germline CDR1 is MNHEY and CDR2 is SVGAGI. The CDR3 region is CASSQRSRAANEQYF. In DNA, the CDR3 is TGTGCCAGCAGTCAACGCTCCAGGGCTGCCAACGAGCAGTACTTC.

The chain has TRBV5-4 and TRBJ2-7; the match to TRBD2 covers 7 bases. The CDR3 runs 15 residues. V trimming: 1 base; J trimming: 4 bases; junction bases outside the gene matches: 8. Germline V gene sequence: CDR1 SGHNT, CDR2 YYREEE (reference sequence). The CDR3 here is CASSLIGEGGYEQYF. The CDR3 DNA follows: TGTGCCAGCAGCTTGATAGGCGAGGGAGGGTACGAGCAGTACTTC.

The V and J genes are TRBV6-5 and TRBJ1-5; TRBD1 is a possible D gene (5 bases). The CDR3 spans 14 residues. V was clipped by 7 bases and J by 0 bases, with 10 bases between them. CDR1 is MNHEY, CDR2 SVGAGI, per germline. CDR3 DNA sequence: TGTGCCAGCAAGACAGACAATAGCAATCAGCCCCAGCATTTT. Translated, it gives CASKTDNSNQPQHF.